Described below is a single T cell receptor (beta chain) sequence and its context. The antigen it recognizes is unknown. No base quality values were provided; no much bigger clone lies one nucleotide off. Preparation of the library involved the immunoSEQ multiplex PCR assay. The TR loci underwent multiplexed PCR amplification, with J gene segments targeted by reverse primers and V gene segments targeted by forward primers. Amplified CDR3 regions were sequenced on the Illumina HiSeq System. As for the original processing: Closely related reads were merged by a nearest-neighbour algorithm to remove PCR and sequencing errors and to collapse the data into unique sequences. Repertoires were summarised by clonality and by T cell density, defined as TR molecules per amount of genomic DNA input. CDR3 amino acid sequences present in at least 80% of unsorted samples were defined as public TRs and were then tested for differential abundance between coeliac and control samples. Kruskal-Wallis tests followed by Dunn post-tests were used to test for differences in clonality and density between disease groups. TCRdb took this table from immuneACCESS and kept in-frame rearrangements with V and J called. Such tables lack part of the clones; where checked against another copy, unresolved V genes explain under half of the gap, and the rest is unexplained. That table furnishes V, J and clone size, whereas the DNA furnished D and trimming. The sample table lists a few thousand clones, around two thirds of them with a count of one. The ten largest account for around 10% of the sample.

This sample stems from a study of coeliac disease (dated 2022 in TCRdb). At the level of the whole study: Coeliac patients were classed as newly diagnosed active disease, refractory coeliac disease type I, or disease controlled by a gluten-free diet. Because high-resolution HLA typing was not available, biased TRBV7-2 usage was examined as a proof of principle. Small intestinal lymphocyte fractions from coeliac and non-coeliac patients were analysed in the study using next-generation sequencing of rearranged TRB and TRG CDR3 regions. The study set out to describe the TR repertoires of small intestinal T cells in active coeliac disease, refractory type I coeliac disease, and coeliac disease treated with a gluten-free diet. A total of 30 or so patients took part in the full study: about 22 had serologically confirmed coeliac disease and 8 were controls with non-small intestinal disorders. Samples from around 27 subjects were successfully TRB sequenced, and these included 20 to 25 paired samples of bulk unsorted intraepithelial and lamina propria cells.

Reading from cysteine to phenylalanine, the CDR3 counts 14 amino acids. Only the CDR3 region is kept as DNA, spanning 42 bases read in frame from base 1. Reading the germline V gene (reference sequence) gives CDR1 MNHEY and CDR2 SMNVEV. The full study reports these points: For the most part, TRB repertoires were private, with most amino acid sequences found in only one sample, and V-gene usage showed no significant difference across disease groups. The authors judged the approach to be unsuitable for unbiased detection of gliadin-specific T cells, because gliadin-specific T cells are scarce and rarely shared between patients. Separating intraepithelial cells from lamina propria cells did not give high-purity fractions, so cross-contamination between the two compartments may have occurred. TRB and TRG repertoires of active coeliac intraepithelial and lamina propria samples showed lower clonality than controls, suggesting recruitment of diverse T cells.

Cells were frozen in liquid nitrogen in DMSO/FBS as aliquots of hundreds of thousands of cells, with a single aliquot from each fraction going to sequencing. All 30 or so patients in the study underwent endoscopy and small intestinal biopsy. Intraepithelial cells were released from biopsies by stirring for one hour at 37 degrees C in RPMI containing EGTA, MgCl2 and 1% FBS. The Qiagen DNeasy blood extraction kit was used to extract genomic DNA from the frozen unsorted cell fractions. Here the chain combines TRBV27 and TRBJ2-5; 12 central nucleotides agree with TRBD1. The assigned J gene may be wrong: the sequence end matches TRBJ2-7 better. Sequencing input: intraepithelial lymphocytes from the gut. The label giving this sample's cell subset or site can be read as: intraepithelial cell (IEC) fraction of small intestinal biopsy. The source is a woman younger than 30 with active celiac disease. The base sequence is TGTGCCAGCAGTTTGGGACAGGGGGCATCCGAGCAGTACTTC. This yields the protein CASSLGQGASEQYF.